The present T cell receptor (beta chain) was sequenced within a study of blood T cells in healthy people across ages. The V gene lost 3 bases and the J gene lost 9 bases, with 6 bases spanning the gap. Germline lookup yields CDR1 ENHRY and CDR2 SYGVKD. The CDR3 runs to 11 residues. This clonotype was counted once. Sample-barcoded 5' priming and a J-beta primer mix drove a second PCR of roughly 7 to 11 cycles. From the 5' RACE reads, TCRdb called clonotypes with MiXCR, one entry per CDR3 protein. There are roughly 800,000 distinct CDR3 sequences in the sample; over 45% occur only once, and over 20% lies in the top ten.

This receptor was obtained from a man younger than 45 in good health. The specimen sequenced was blood. This sequence joins TRBV10-3 and TRBJ2-1, with D hard to call. The CDR3 reads CAISDVSEQFF. The CDR3 region has the DNA TGTGCCATCAGTGACGTCTCTGAGCAGTTCTTC.